Listed here are 5 T cell receptor beta chains from one sample, sequenced in a study of vaccination and CD4 T cells after COVID-19. Noted treatment: roughly 11-day PBMC culture with coronavirus spike peptide pools or control peptides (ViraFEST assay). At the Johns Hopkins FTIC core, DNA taken from cultured CD4+ T cells was sequenced by way of the Oncomine TCR Beta short-read assay. TCRdb analysed the PCR reads with MiXCR anew, one entry per CDR3 protein. The sample carries about 23,000 distinct CDR3 sequences, roughly 44% recorded once. Antigens for these TCRs are unknown. The sequencing here drew on CD4+ T cells from blood, cultured in vitro, taken before SARS-CoV-2 vaccination. Source of these receptors: a human donor who received a COVID-19 vaccine.

Remarks on this clonotype: No conserved phenylalanine or tryptophan ends this CDR3, so it is likely a read error. The rearrangement uses TRBV4-2 and TRBJ2-2; unclear D gene. Between the trimmed V and J ends, which lost 5 bases and 6 bases, there was a span of 19 bases. Germline CDR1 reads LGHNA; CDR2 reads YNFKEQ. The CDR3 runs to 16 residues. This CDR3 is CASSSLQITAAGELFS. CDR3 nucleotide sequence: TGTGCCAGCAGCTCATTACAGATCACAGCCGCCGGGGAGCTGTTTTCT.

The V call is TRBV10-1, the J call TRBJ2-2; TRBD2 might be the D (5 bases). The V and J ends lost 3 bases and 7 bases respectively, with 12 bases between them. Germline V lookup: CDR1 WNHNN, CDR2 SYGVQD (reference sequence). This CDR3 is built from 14 residues. CDR3 residues: CASSDIPGYGELFF. CDR3 nucleotide sequence: TGCGCCAGCAGTGATATCCCGGGATACGGGGAGCTGTTTTTT.

The rearrangement links TRBV6-1 to TRBJ1-5; no clear D. This CDR3 spans 14 amino acids. The germline V gene has CDR1 MNHNS and CDR2 SASEGT. Trimming removed 3 bases at V and 3 bases at J, with 9 bases between. The CDR3 reads CASSEGGNNQPQHF. The CDR3 DNA reads as TGTGCCAGCAGTGAGGGAGGAAACAATCAGCCCCAGCATTTT.

This clonotype was seen a few times. The rearrangement links TRBV6-2 or TRBV6-3 to TRBJ1-1; TRBD1 aligns across 7 bases. The length of the CDR3 is 14 residues. Germline CDR1 MNHEY, CDR2 SVGEGT. Trimming removed 6 bases from V and 4 bases from J; junction bases left unmatched: 8. The CDR3 DNA follows: TGTGCCAGCAGGACGCCAGACAGGGTCACTGAAGCTTTCTTT. As protein: CASRTPDRVTEAFF.

The CDR3 here is CSAYTGVGDTQYF. In DNA form, the CDR3 reads TGCAGTGCATATACAGGGGTGGGAGATACGCAGTATTTT. The V call is TRBV20-1, the J call TRBJ2-3; 7 nucleotides line up with TRBD1. Germline V gene sequence: CDR1 DFQATT, CDR2 SNEGSKA (reference sequence). Unmatched junction bases numbered 8, after V lost 6 bases and J lost 5 bases. This CDR3 has 13 amino acids.